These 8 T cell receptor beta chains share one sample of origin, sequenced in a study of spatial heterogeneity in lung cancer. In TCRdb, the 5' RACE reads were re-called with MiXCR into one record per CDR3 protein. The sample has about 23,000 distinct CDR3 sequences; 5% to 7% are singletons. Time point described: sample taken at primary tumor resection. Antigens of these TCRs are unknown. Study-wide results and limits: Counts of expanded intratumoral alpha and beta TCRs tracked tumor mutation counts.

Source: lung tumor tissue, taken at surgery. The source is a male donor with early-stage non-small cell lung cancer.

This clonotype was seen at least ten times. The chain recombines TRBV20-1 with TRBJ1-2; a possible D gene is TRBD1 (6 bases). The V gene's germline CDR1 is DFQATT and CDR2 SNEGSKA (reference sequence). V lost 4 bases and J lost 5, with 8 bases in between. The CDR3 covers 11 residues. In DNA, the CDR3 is TGCAGTGCTAACAGGGCTTATGGCTACACCTTC. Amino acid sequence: CSANRAYGYTF.

The CDR3 DNA sequence: TGCAGTGCTCCTGATGTTCTAGCGGGGGGATCCGAGCAGTACTTC. Protein: CSAPDVLAGGSEQYF. The J gene is TRBJ2-7, the V gene TRBV20-1, with TRBD2 matching over 11 bases. Trimming took 5 bases from V and 6 from J; bases not matched to a gene: 12. Germline lookup yields CDR1 DFQATT and CDR2 SNEGSKA (reference sequence). This CDR3 is 15 amino acids long.

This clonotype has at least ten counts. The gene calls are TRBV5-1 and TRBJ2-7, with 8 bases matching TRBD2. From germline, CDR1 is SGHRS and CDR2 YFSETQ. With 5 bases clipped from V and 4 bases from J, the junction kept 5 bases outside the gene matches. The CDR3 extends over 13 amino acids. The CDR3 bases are TGCGCCAGCAGTAGCGGGGAATATTACGAGCAGTACTTC. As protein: CASSSGEYYEQYF.

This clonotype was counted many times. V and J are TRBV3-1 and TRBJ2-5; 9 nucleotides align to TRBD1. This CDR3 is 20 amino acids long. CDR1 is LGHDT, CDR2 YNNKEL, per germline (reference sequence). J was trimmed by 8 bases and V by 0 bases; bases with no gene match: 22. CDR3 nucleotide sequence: TGTGCCAGCAGCCAAGATCGTCAGGGACAGGGATTGGAGAAGAGAGGTACCCAGTACTTC. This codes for CASSQDRQGQGLEKRGTQYF.

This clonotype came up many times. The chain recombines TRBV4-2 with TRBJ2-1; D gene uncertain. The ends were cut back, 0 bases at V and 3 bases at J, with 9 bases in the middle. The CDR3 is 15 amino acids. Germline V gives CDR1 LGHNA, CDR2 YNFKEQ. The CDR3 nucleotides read TGTGCCAGCAGCCAAGATCCAACGAGCTACAATGAGCAGTTCTTC. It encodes CASSQDPTSYNEQFF.

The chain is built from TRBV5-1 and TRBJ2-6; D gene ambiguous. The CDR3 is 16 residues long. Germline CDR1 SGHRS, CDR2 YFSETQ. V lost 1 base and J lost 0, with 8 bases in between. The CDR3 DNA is TGCGCCAGCAGCTTGACACCAGGCTCTGGGGCCAACGTCCTGACTTTC. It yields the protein CASSLTPGSGANVLTF.

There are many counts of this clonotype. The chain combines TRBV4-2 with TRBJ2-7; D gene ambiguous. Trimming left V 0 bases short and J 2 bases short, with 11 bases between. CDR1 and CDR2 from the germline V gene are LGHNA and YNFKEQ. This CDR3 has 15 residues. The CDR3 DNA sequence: TGTGCCAGCAGCCAAGAATGGCGGACCACCTACGAGCAGTACTTC. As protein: CASSQEWRTTYEQYF.

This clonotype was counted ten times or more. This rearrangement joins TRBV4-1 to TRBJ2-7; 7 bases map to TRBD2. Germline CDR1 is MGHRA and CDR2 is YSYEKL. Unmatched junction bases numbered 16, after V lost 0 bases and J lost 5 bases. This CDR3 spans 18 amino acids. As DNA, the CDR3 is TGCGCCAGCAGCCAAGATATAACCGGGGGAGGGTTCCACCACGAGCAGTACTTC. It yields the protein CASSQDITGGGFHHEQYF.